This T cell receptor beta chain was observed in a study of control samples from healthy donors and cancer patients. This CDR3 has 17 amino acids. Germline CDR1 reads SGHVS; CDR2 reads FQNEAQ. The V gene end was trimmed by 5 bases and the J gene end by 4 bases; junction bases not matched to a gene: 16. The table came from immunoSEQ multiplex PCR; TCRdb's copy has only in-frame clones and leaves some out. Of around 150,000 clones in the sample, approximately 90% were seen once. This clone was seen a single time. This receptor was taken from a man aged 25-40 years in good health. Sequenced: blood. This chain joins TRBV7-8 and TRBJ1-2; TRBD1 aligns across 7 bases. The CDR3 loop reads CASSKGAGDNPLYGYTF. The CDR3 DNA reads TGTGCCAGCAGCAAGGGGGCAGGGGATAATCCTCTCTATGGCTACACCTTC.